This passage covers 10 T cell receptor beta chains from one sample sequenced in a study of T-cell reconstitution after alpha-beta-depleted transplantation in children. Study-wide results and caveats: One year after transplant, T-cell counts and diversity came mostly from newly produced T cells.

These receptors lack a known antigen. Unique molecular identifiers featured in how the TCRbeta library was prepared. TCRdb itself ran the PCR reads through MiXCR, one entry per CDR3 protein. Among about 300,000 distinct CDR3 sequences listed, roughly 7.8% were seen once. The specimen comprised peripheral blood, sampled 360 days after TCRalphabeta/CD19-depleted stem cell transplant. Source of these receptors: a female patient aged 2-10 years who had a stem cell transplant for Fanconi anemia, so the T cells may come from the graft donor.

This clonotype was detected ten times or more. The genes are TRBV12-3 or TRBV12-4 and TRBJ1-2, with 10 bases matching TRBD1. The length of the CDR3 is 16 residues. The V segment lost 5 bases and the J segment 4 bases; nucleotides outside the gene matches: 10. DNA of the CDR3: TGTGCCAGCAGTCGCTTACGCGACAGGGGGCTCTATGGCTACACCTTC. Protein sequence: CASSRLRDRGLYGYTF.

This clonotype showed up many times. V and J are TRBV6-1 and TRBJ1-4; no firm D call. V was trimmed by 3 bases and J by 8 bases, leaving 13 bases between them. This CDR3 has 14 amino acids. In germline, CDR1 is MNHNS, CDR2 SASEGT. The CDR3 DNA sequence: TGTGCCAGCAGTGACCCTCCCCGGGGAGAAAAACTGTTTTTT. Translation gives CASSDPPRGEKLFF.

Of note for this clonotype: A much larger clone differs from this one at a single base, so this may be a read error. The chain is built from TRBV20-1 and TRBJ2-5, with D perhaps matching TRBD2 (6 bases). From germline, CDR1 is DFQATT and CDR2 SNEGSKA (reference sequence). There are 15 residues in the CDR3. For the CDR3, the DNA is TGCAGTGCTAGCCTCAGGGCGGGGTGGAGAGAGGCCCAGTACTTC. It codes for CSASLRAGWREAQYF.

Concerning this clonotype: A much larger clone differs by one base, so this may be a read error. This likely comes from a read error, as the CDR3 has no conserved phenylalanine or tryptophan at its end. The chain combines TRBV20-1 with TRBJ2-7, with D perhaps TRBD1 or TRBD2 (7 bases each). Trimming pared 3 bases from V and 5 bases from J, leaving 17 bases between. The CDR3 runs 14 residues. Germline-derived CDR1 and CDR2 are DFQATT and SNEGSKA (reference sequence). CDR3 in amino acids: CSASVAGGAHEQYA. In nucleotides, the CDR3 is TGCAGTGCTAGTGTTGCAGGGGGGGCCCACGAGCAGTACGCC.

This clonotype was seen repeatedly, ten times or more. The chain recombines TRBV20-1 with TRBJ1-2; 8 bases are a match to TRBD1. Trimming at V came to 3 bases and at J to 4 bases, leaving 13 bases not matched to a gene. Germline assignment: CDR1 DFQATT and CDR2 SNEGSKA (reference sequence). The CDR3 is 16 residues long. CDR3 sequence reads: CSARRPSGGVVYGYTF. Written as DNA, the CDR3 is TGCAGTGCTAGGCGTCCCTCAGGGGGCGTTGTCTATGGCTACACCTTC.

The J gene is TRBJ1-1, the V gene TRBV7-9, with D possibly matching TRBD1 (6 bases). V shed 6 bases and J shed 4 bases, with 12 bases lying between them. Germline assignment: CDR1 SEHNR and CDR2 FQNEAQ (reference sequence). The CDR3 has 13 residues. CDR3 sequence (DNA): TGTGCCAGCAGTTCCGGGGGCCCCACTGAAGCTTTCTTT. It yields the protein CASSSGGPTEAFF.

Ten or more counts support this clonotype. The V call is TRBV20-1, the J call TRBJ2-5; 8 bases line up with TRBD1. Germline V gene lookup returns CDR1 DFQATT and CDR2 SNEGSKA (reference sequence). V shed 1 base and J 3 bases; nucleotides not matched to a gene: 10. The CDR3 spans 16 residues. CDR3 sequence reads: CSARVSPLQGEETQYF. CDR3 sequence (DNA): TGCAGTGCTAGAGTTTCACCTCTACAGGGGGAAGAGACCCAGTACTTC.

The chain has TRBV6-1 and TRBJ1-2; D perhaps matches TRBD1 (5 bases). The germline CDR1 and CDR2 sequences are MNHNS and SASEGT. V lost 5 bases and J 2 bases, leaving 27 bases between the germline ends. The CDR3 runs to 19 residues. CDR3 loop: CASSPTSGGRANTNYGYTF. CDR3 DNA: TGTGCCAGCAGTCCCACGTCGGGGGGGAGAGCTAACACCAACTATGGCTACACCTTC.

The V gene is TRBV11-2, the J gene TRBJ1-1, with a tentative D call TRBD1 (6 bases). Trimming stripped 5 bases from V and 0 bases from J, with 13 bases between. Germline V gene data show CDR1 as SGHAT and CDR2 as FQNNGV. The CDR3 loop spans 15 amino acids. CDR3 amino acids: CASSPTRDMNTEAFF. As DNA, the CDR3 is TGTGCCAGCAGCCCTACCAGGGACATGAACACTGAAGCTTTCTTT. The variable domain in full, with the rest retrieved from reference TRBV11-2 and TRBJ1-1, is EAGVAQSPRYKIIEKRQSVAFWCNPISGHATLYWYQQILGQGPKLLIQFQNNGVVDDSQLPKDRFSAERLKGVDSTLKIQPAKLEDSAVYLCASSPTRDMNTEAFFGQGTRLTVV.

This clonotype was found many times. One end of the junction is discordant with germline, which a read error may explain. This chain uses TRBV5-1 with TRBJ2-2, with 9 bases identical to TRBD1. This CDR3 spans 14 amino acids. Germline V CDR1 and CDR2: SGHRS, YFSETQ. CDR3: CASHTGGNTGELFF. DNA of the CDR3: TGCGCCAGCCACACAGGGGGCAACACCGGGGAGTTGTTTTTT.